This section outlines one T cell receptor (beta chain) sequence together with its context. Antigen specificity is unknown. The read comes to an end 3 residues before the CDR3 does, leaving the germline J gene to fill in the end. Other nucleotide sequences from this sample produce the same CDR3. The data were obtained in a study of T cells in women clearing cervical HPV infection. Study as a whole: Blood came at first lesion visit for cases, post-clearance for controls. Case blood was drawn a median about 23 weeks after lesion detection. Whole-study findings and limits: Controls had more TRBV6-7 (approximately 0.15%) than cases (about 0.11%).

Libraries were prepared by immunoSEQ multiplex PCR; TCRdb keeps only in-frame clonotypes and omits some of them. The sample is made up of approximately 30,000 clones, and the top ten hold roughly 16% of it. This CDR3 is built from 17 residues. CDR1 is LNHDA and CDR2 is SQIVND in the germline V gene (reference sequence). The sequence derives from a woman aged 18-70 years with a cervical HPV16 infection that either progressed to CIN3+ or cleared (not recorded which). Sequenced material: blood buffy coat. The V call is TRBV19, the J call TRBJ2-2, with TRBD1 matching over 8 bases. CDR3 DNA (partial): TGTGCCAGTAGTATAGGCTCTGGGCAGGGGGCGGTTTCACCG. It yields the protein CASSIGSGQGAVSP. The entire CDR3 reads CASSIGSGQGAVSPLFF.